One and the same sample provided the 10 T cell receptor beta chains below, sequenced in a study of T cells after posttransplantation cyclophosphamide. Controls had myeloablative marrow grafts with methotrexate and calcineurin inhibitor, sampled at 1 year. Only in-frame clones appear in the TCRdb table, and some are missing; sequencing was by immunoSEQ multiplex PCR. The repertoire holds some 4,500 clones, with approximately 73% as singletons. The sample was PBMCs, taken around 290 days after allogeneic stem cell transplant with calcineurin inhibitor and methotrexate. Receptor source: a female patient in her fifties who received an allogeneic stem cell transplant from an unrelated donor, was CMV-positive, and had acute and chronic GVHD. Some of these T cells may belong to the graft donor.

This sequence joins TRBV30 and TRBJ1-2, with 9 positions matching TRBD1. The CDR3 totals 12 residues. After removal of 5 bases from V and 7 bases from J, the junction contained 5 bases not matched to a gene. The germline V gene encodes CDR1 GTSNPN and CDR2 SVGIG (reference sequence). The CDR3 loop is CAWDRGSGGYTF. CDR3 nucleotides: TGTGCCTGGGACAGGGGGTCTGGTGGCTACACCTTC.

The J gene is TRBJ2-6, the V gene TRBV29-1, with D unclear. The CDR3 has 14 amino acids. V lost 3 bases to trimming and J lost 0 bases, with 6 bases between them. Germline V gene lookup returns CDR1 SQVTM and CDR2 ANQGSEA. In DNA form, the CDR3 reads TGCAGCGTTGATTCCTCCTCTGGGGCCAACGTCCTGACTTTC. Its protein is CSVDSSSGANVLTF. Supplemented by reference TRBV29-1 and TRBJ2-6, the full variable domain reads SAVISQKPSRDICQRGTSLTIQCQVDSQVTMMFWYRQQPGQSLTLIATANQGSEATYESGFVIDKFPISRPNLTFSTLTVSNMSPEDSSIYLCSVDSSSGANVLTFGAGSRLTVL.

The sample holds one count of this clone. The V and J genes are TRBV30 and TRBJ1-5; D is possibly TRBD1 (6 bases). V was clipped by 0 bases and J by 2 bases, with 14 bases between them. The CDR3 covers 16 residues. Looked up from germline, CDR1 is GTSNPN and CDR2 is SVGIG (reference sequence). The CDR3 reads CAWSVPRGYGNQPQHF. CDR3 DNA: TGTGCCTGGAGTGTTCCCAGGGGCTACGGCAATCAGCCCCAGCATTTT.

The chain is built from TRBV28 and TRBJ2-3; 11 bases agree with TRBD2. This CDR3 has 17 amino acids. With V trimmed by 7 bases and J by 4 bases, 13 bases remained unmatched. CDR1 MDHEN and CDR2 SYDVKM come from the germline V gene. The CDR3 nucleotides are TGTGCCAGCACCCTAAGGGTAGCGGGGGGGCGGTCAGATACGCAGTATTTT. This sequence encodes CASTLRVAGGRSDTQYF.

The chain joins TRBV18 to TRBJ2-3; 9 bases are shared with TRBD2. The J segment lost 2 bases and the V segment lost 8 bases, leaving 8 bases of the junction unmatched. The CDR3 has 15 amino acids. In germline, CDR1 is KGHSH, CDR2 LQKENI. Written as DNA, the CDR3 is TGTGCCAGCGCCCAAGCGGGGGGCTTCACAGATACGCAGTATTTT. Its translation: CASAQAGGFTDTQYF. Combining the CDR3 with reference TRBV18 and TRBJ2-3 gives the whole variable domain NAGVMQNPRHLVRRRGQEARLRCSPMKGHSHVYWYRQLPEEGLKFMVYLQKENIIDESGMPKERFSAEFPKEGPSILRIQQVVRGDSAAYFCASAQAGGFTDTQYFGPGTRLTVL.

The rearrangement links TRBV27 to TRBJ2-5; tentatively, D is TRBD1 (5 bases). This CDR3 comprises 15 residues. From germline, CDR1 is MNHEY and CDR2 SMNVEV (reference sequence). Trimming took off 6 bases at V and 0 bases at J, with 14 bases between the two ends. The DNA of the CDR3 is TGTGCCAGCAGCCGTCCCTGGGGCCACCAAGAGACCCAGTACTTC. Residues: CASSRPWGHQETQYF.

This clone has only a few counts. V and J are TRBV7-6 and TRBJ2-5; possible D gene TRBD2, 6 bases. From germline, CDR1 is SGHVS and CDR2 FNYEAQ. The ends were cut back, 3 bases at V and 2 bases at J, with 7 bases in the middle. This CDR3 spans 13 amino acids. This CDR3 reads CASSFGRQETQYF. CDR3 in DNA: TGTGCCAGCAGCTTCGGGAGACAAGAGACCCAGTACTTC.

The J gene is TRBJ1-5, the V gene TRBV28; D unclear. V shed 9 bases and J shed 6 bases, with 18 bases lying between them. The CDR3 covers 14 residues. The V gene's germline CDR1 is MDHEN and CDR2 SYDVKM. The CDR3 nucleotides read TGTGCCAGGAGGGCAGGCCCAGTAGGTCAGCCCCAGCATTTT. The encoded protein is CARRAGPVGQPQHF.

The chain carries TRBV19 and TRBJ2-1, with D maybe TRBD2 (5 bases). The CDR3 is 15 amino acids. CDR1 is LNHDA, CDR2 SQIVND, per germline (reference sequence). V was cut by 5 bases and J by 7 bases, with 18 bases left in between. CDR3 sequence: CASSYQRGSLNEQFF. CDR3 DNA sequence: TGTGCCAGTAGTTATCAGAGAGGGAGCTTAAATGAGCAGTTCTTC.

DNA of the CDR3: TGTGCCAGCAAGGGGACAGGGGTATCTGGAAACACCATATATTTT. Translation gives CASKGTGVSGNTIYF. The J gene is TRBJ1-3, the V gene TRBV6-5; TRBD1 matches at 10 bases. Trimming took 7 bases from V and 1 from J; bases not matched to a gene: 4. There are 15 residues in the CDR3. From germline, CDR1 is MNHEY and CDR2 SVGAGI.